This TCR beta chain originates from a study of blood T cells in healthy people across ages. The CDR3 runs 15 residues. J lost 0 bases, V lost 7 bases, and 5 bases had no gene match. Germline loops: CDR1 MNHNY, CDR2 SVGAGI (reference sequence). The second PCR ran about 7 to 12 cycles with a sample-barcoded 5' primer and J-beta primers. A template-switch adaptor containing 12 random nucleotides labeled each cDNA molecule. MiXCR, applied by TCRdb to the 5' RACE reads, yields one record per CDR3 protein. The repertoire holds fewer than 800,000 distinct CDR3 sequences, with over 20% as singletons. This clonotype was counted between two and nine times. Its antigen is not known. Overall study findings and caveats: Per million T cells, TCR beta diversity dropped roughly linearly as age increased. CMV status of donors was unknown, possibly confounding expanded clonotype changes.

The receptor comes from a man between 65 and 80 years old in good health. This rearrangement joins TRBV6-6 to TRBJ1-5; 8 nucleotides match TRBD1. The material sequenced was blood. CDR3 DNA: TGTGCCAGCACGGACAGGGTCCTTAGCAATCAGCCCCAGCATTTT. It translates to CASTDRVLSNQPQHF.